Presented here are 15 T cell receptor beta chains from one specimen sequenced in a study of regulatory T cells in long-lasting Graves disease. Construction of TCR beta libraries relied on iRepertoire HTBI primers and on Arm-PCR targeting CDR3 regions. TCRdb analysed the multiplex PCR reads with MiXCR anew, one entry per CDR3 protein. This table holds 200,000 to 250,000 distinct CDR3 sequences, 15% to 20% found once. Time point reported: newly diagnosed GD, antithyroid drugs for less than 3 months. From RNA extracted from PBMCs, the TCR library was made. The input for sequencing was peripheral blood mononuclear cells (PBMCs), taken at new diagnosis, from a patient treated with antithyroid drugs. The receptors come from a female donor with Graves disease.

In this sample, this clonotype turned up many times. The V and J genes are TRBV11-2 and TRBJ2-1, with 9 bases aligning to TRBD2. CDR1 is SGHAT, CDR2 FQNNGV, per germline. The CDR3 spans 16 residues. The V gene end was trimmed by 1 base and the J gene end by 6 bases; junction bases not matched to a gene: 7. CDR3 residues: CASSLGSLLAGNEQFF. As DNA, the CDR3 is TGTGCCAGCAGCTTAGGGTCTTTACTAGCGGGCAATGAGCAGTTCTTC.

This clonotype was seen repeatedly, ten times or more. The genes are TRBV28 and TRBJ2-5; a weak D match, TRBD2 (5 bases). The CDR3 length is 13 residues. Between the trimmed V and J ends, which lost 6 bases and 7 bases, there was a span of 15 bases. Germline CDR1 reads MDHEN; CDR2 reads SYDVKM. The CDR3 loop is CASRTNYPGTQYF. CDR3 nucleotides: TGTGCCAGCAGGACTAACTACCCCGGGACCCAGTACTTC.

Details on this clonotype: This may come from a read error, since a much larger clone is one base off. The chain employs TRBV10-3 and TRBJ1-4; the D gene is possibly TRBD1 (6 bases). CDR3 length equals 14 residues. Germline V gene lookup returns CDR1 ENHRY and CDR2 SYGVKD. CDR3: CAVSTGREHEKLFF. The DNA of the CDR3 is TGTGCCGTCAGTACAGGGAGGGAACATGAAAAACTGTTTTTT.

This clonotype has only one observation. This sequence joins TRBV2 and TRBJ2-1, with no clear D. Germline V CDR1 and CDR2: SNHLY, FYNNEI. With 6 bases removed from V and 4 bases from J, the gap between germline ends came to 7 bases. This CDR3 region has 12 residues. CDR3 loop: CASRRPYNEQFF. Here the CDR3 DNA reads TGTGCCAGCAGAAGACCATACAATGAGCAGTTCTTC.

The sample holds one count of this clonotype. This chain uses TRBV12-3 or TRBV12-4 with TRBJ1-4; 9 nucleotides match TRBD1. Trimming removed 7 bases from V and 9 bases from J; junction bases left unmatched: 6. The CDR3 loop spans 13 amino acids. CDR3 sequence reads: CASNSGQGQKLFF. For the CDR3, the DNA is TGTGCCAGCAATTCGGGACAGGGACAAAAACTGTTTTTT.

The V call is TRBV19, the J call TRBJ2-7; D unresolved. The CDR3 contains 13 residues. Germline values: CDR1 LNHDA, CDR2 SQIVND (reference sequence). The ends were cut back, 1 base at V and 5 bases at J, with 9 bases in the middle. The CDR3 sequence is CASSIAHPNEQYF. The CDR3 region has the DNA TGTGCCAGTAGTATAGCACACCCCAACGAGCAGTACTTC.

This clonotype was picked up many times. The V and J genes are TRBV20-1 and TRBJ2-1; perhaps TRBD2 as D (5 bases). V lost 0 bases and J lost 0, with 12 bases in between. CDR1 DFQATT and CDR2 SNEGSKA come from the germline V gene (reference sequence). CDR3 length: 16 amino acids. For the CDR3, the DNA is TGCAGTGCTAGAGATATCGAGGAGGCCTCCTACAATGAGCAGTTCTTC. Translation gives CSARDIEEASYNEQFF.

This clonotype appeared many times. The chain joins TRBV20-1 to TRBJ2-3, with 8 bases lining up with TRBD2. The germline CDR1 and CDR2 sequences are DFQATT and SNEGSKA (reference sequence). V lost 5 bases to trimming and J lost 3 bases; unmatched junction nucleotides: 7. This CDR3 comprises 14 residues. The CDR3 DNA reads TGCAGTGCTGGGCGTTCTAGCGGGACAGATACGCAGTATTTT. It specifies CSAGRSSGTDTQYF.

This clonotype was detected many times. The CDR3 sequence is CASSVVRQQDTEAFF. The CDR3 DNA follows: TGTGCCAGCAGCGTCGTCCGGCAACAGGACACTGAAGCTTTCTTT. J is TRBJ1-1 and V is TRBV11-3, with D tentatively TRBD1 (5 bases). Trimming pared 5 bases from V and 3 bases from J, leaving 16 bases between. Per the germline V gene, CDR1 is SGHNT and CDR2 is YENEEA. The length of the CDR3 is 15 residues.

The sample holds many counts of this clonotype. The chain recombines TRBV10-3 with TRBJ2-5; TRBD2 might be the D (6 bases). The CDR3 loop spans 13 amino acids. The ends were cut back, 4 bases at V and 3 bases at J, with 9 bases in the middle. CDR1 and CDR2 (germline): ENHRY, SYGVKD. The CDR3 DNA reads TGTGCCATCAGTGCGGGGGAGGAAGAGACCCAGTACTTC. It encodes CAISAGEEETQYF.

This clonotype has a count of ten or more. V gene TRBV11-2 combines with J gene TRBJ2-1; 7 bases line up with TRBD2. J gave up 8 bases and V 7 bases, and 11 bases lay outside the gene matches. The CDR3 loop spans 14 amino acids. Germline CDR1 and CDR2: SGHAT and FQNNGV. CDR3 bases: TGTGCCAGCAACCCTGGCGGGAGTACGCATGAGCAGTTCTTC. Its protein product is CASNPGGSTHEQFF.

The rearrangement links TRBV27 to TRBJ1-6; 11 nucleotides agree with TRBD1. V gave up 5 bases and J gave up 8 bases; unmatched junction bases: 11. CDR1 and CDR2 (germline): MNHEY, SMNVEV (reference sequence). The CDR3 has 17 amino acids. CDR3 sequence reads: CASSTLGQGAKDSPLHF. The CDR3 nucleotides are TGTGCCAGCAGTACCCTCGGACAGGGGGCGAAAGATTCACCCCTCCACTTT.

To note about this clonotype: A far larger clone is one nucleotide away, so this likely arose from a read error. The chain recombines TRBV30 with TRBJ2-1; 14 bases map to TRBD2. The DNA matches TRBJ2-3 better at its end, which makes the J call doubtful. CDR3 size: 19 residues. CDR1 and CDR2 (germline): GTSNPN, SVGIG (reference sequence). CDR3 region: CAWSVLLGTSGGKGDTQYF. The DNA for the CDR3 is TGTGCCTGGAGTGTCCTCCTAGGGACTAGCGGGGGAAAGGGAGATACGCAGTATTTT.

The sample holds many counts of this clonotype. For the CDR3, the DNA is TGTGCCAGCGTCCCCGGACAGGGGGTATCTGAAGCTTTCTTT. Translation: CASVPGQGVSEAFF. V and J are TRBV2 and TRBJ1-1; 10 bases fit TRBD1. J was trimmed by 6 bases and V by 8 bases; bases with no gene match: 9. CDR1 is SNHLY, CDR2 FYNNEI, per germline. There are 14 residues in the CDR3.

The rearrangement links TRBV2 to TRBJ2-3; TRBD2 matches 9 bases. The J segment lost 11 bases and the V segment lost 2 bases, leaving 8 bases of the junction unmatched. The CDR3 is 14 residues long. Germline CDR1 reads SNHLY; CDR2 reads FYNNEI. CDR3 sequence reads: CASSERLAERMQYF. In nucleotides, the CDR3 is TGTGCCAGCAGTGAACGACTAGCGGAACGGATGCAGTATTTT.